Listed below are T cell receptor beta chains from one sample, sequenced in a study of blood T cell repertoires in COVID-19. Assay: immunoSEQ multiplex PCR; the TCRdb copy retains only in-frame clones and omits some. Of tens of thousands of clones listed, about nine tenths were seen once; the top ten hold roughly 21%. Source material: peripheral blood. Receptors were obtained from a man in his fifties or sixties with active COVID-19. Each CDR3 is given with its conserved first and last residue. Each record gives: J gene, clone size, CDR3 length, D gene, V gene, CDR3 DNA, CDR3 protein. D genes are given only for firm matches. Only some rows state a clone size, as once, few, many or a class for expanded clones.

J gene: TRBJ2-5
clone size: NA
CDR3 length: 15
D gene: TRBD1
V gene: TRBV13
CDR3 DNA: TGTGCCAGCAGCTTAAGGGACAGGGGGCAGGAGACCCAGTACTTC
CDR3 protein: CASSLRDRGQETQYF

J gene: TRBJ2-1
clone size: NA
CDR3 length: 17
D gene: NA
V gene: TRBV4-3
CDR3 DNA: TGCGCCAGCAGCCAAGAGACGAGCGGGACAGGCCACAATGAGCAGTTCTTC
CDR3 protein: CASSQETSGTGHNEQFF

J gene: TRBJ1-6
clone size: NA
CDR3 length: 12
D gene: TRBD1
V gene: TRBV6-5
CDR3 DNA: TGTGCCAGCAGTCGGGACAGTTCACCCCTCCACTTT
CDR3 protein: CASSRDSSPLHF

J gene: TRBJ2-3
clone size: NA
CDR3 length: 15
D gene: NA
V gene: TRBV7-3
CDR3 DNA: TGTGCCAGCAGCTTAAACGGCAGGGTGGGGGATACGCAGTATTTT
CDR3 protein: CASSLNGRVGDTQYF

J gene: TRBJ2-5
clone size: once
CDR3 length: 14
D gene: TRBD1
V gene: TRBV7-7
CDR3 DNA: TGTGCCAGCAGCCCCGGGACAGATGGGGAGACCCAGTACTTC
CDR3 protein: CASSPGTDGETQYF

J gene: TRBJ2-2
clone size: NA
CDR3 length: 17
D gene: TRBD2
V gene: TRBV19
CDR3 DNA: TGTGCCAGTAGTAAGGAGTGGGGGACTAAAAACACCGGGGAGCTGTTTTTT
CDR3 protein: CASSKEWGTKNTGELFF

J gene: TRBJ2-1
clone size: NA
CDR3 length: 15
D gene: TRBD1
V gene: TRBV7-2
CDR3 DNA: TGTGCCAGCAGCCTGGACAGGGGAGTTGGAAATGAGCAGTTCTTC
CDR3 protein: CASSLDRGVGNEQFF

J gene: TRBJ2-2
clone size: NA
CDR3 length: 11
D gene: NA
V gene: TRBV28
CDR3 DNA: TGTGCCAGCAGTTCTGCCGGGGAGCTGTTTTTT
CDR3 protein: CASSSAGELFF

J gene: TRBJ2-3
clone size: NA
CDR3 length: 16
D gene: NA
V gene: TRBV7-9
CDR3 DNA: TGTGCCAGCATTATATCACAGGTGGCTAGCACAGATACGCAGTATTTT
CDR3 protein: CASIISQVASTDTQYF

J gene: TRBJ2-1
clone size: once
CDR3 length: 16
D gene: TRBD2
V gene: TRBV27
CDR3 DNA: TGTGCCAGCAGTTTTATCTTAGCGGGAGGGCCGAATGAGCAGTTCTTC
CDR3 protein: CASSFILAGGPNEQFF

J gene: TRBJ2-5
clone size: NA
CDR3 length: 15
D gene: TRBD2
V gene: TRBV7-7
CDR3 DNA: TGTGCCAGCAGCTTAGATCGGGGGGGGCAGGAGACCCAGTACTTC
CDR3 protein: CASSLDRGGQETQYF

J gene: TRBJ1-4
clone size: NA
CDR3 length: 14
D gene: NA
V gene: TRBV6-2/TRBV6-3
CDR3 DNA: TGTGCCAGCAGCAGTCGGAGTTCTAATGAAAAACTGTTTTTT
CDR3 protein: CASSSRSSNEKLFF

J gene: TRBJ2-7
clone size: NA
CDR3 length: 16
D gene: TRBD2
V gene: TRBV4-1
CDR3 DNA: TGCGCCAGCAGCCAAGTAGCGGGAGGGACTGACTACGAGCAGTACTTC
CDR3 protein: CASSQVAGGTDYEQYF

J gene: TRBJ2-6
clone size: NA
CDR3 length: 16
D gene: TRBD1
V gene: TRBV19
CDR3 DNA: TGTGCCAGTAGTCGTGGACAGGGCGCTGGGGCCAACGTCCTGACTTTC
CDR3 protein: CASSRGQGAGANVLTF

J gene: TRBJ1-5
clone size: NA
CDR3 length: 14
D gene: TRBD1
V gene: TRBV7-2
CDR3 DNA: TGTGCCAGCAGCTTACAGGGGGCGAGGCAGCCCCAGCATTTT
CDR3 protein: CASSLQGARQPQHF

J gene: TRBJ2-3
clone size: few
CDR3 length: 14
D gene: TRBD2
V gene: TRBV7-3
CDR3 DNA: TGTGCCAGCAGATCTAGCGGGAGCGCAGATACGCAGTATTTT
CDR3 protein: CASRSSGSADTQYF

J gene: TRBJ1-3
clone size: NA
CDR3 length: 16
D gene: NA
V gene: TRBV4-2
CDR3 DNA: TGTGCCAGCAGCCAAGAAGGGAGGACCTCTGGAAACACCATATATTTT
CDR3 protein: CASSQEGRTSGNTIYF

J gene: TRBJ2-1
clone size: NA
CDR3 length: 15
D gene: NA
V gene: TRBV29-1
CDR3 DNA: TGCAGCGTTGAAGAGGCGGGGGCCTCCTACAATGAGCAGTTCTTC
CDR3 protein: CSVEEAGASYNEQFF

J gene: TRBJ1-5
clone size: NA
CDR3 length: 15
D gene: NA
V gene: TRBV6-4
CDR3 DNA: TGTGCCAGCAGTGACGGGGCGGCCTCAGGTCAGCCCCAGCATTTT
CDR3 protein: CASSDGAASGQPQHF

J gene: TRBJ2-7
clone size: few
CDR3 length: 15
D gene: TRBD1
V gene: TRBV4-2
CDR3 DNA: TGTGCCAGCAGCCCTGGGACAGGGGACTTCTACGAGCAGTACTTC
CDR3 protein: CASSPGTGDFYEQYF

J gene: TRBJ2-5
clone size: NA
CDR3 length: 15
D gene: NA
V gene: TRBV6-2/TRBV6-3
CDR3 DNA: TGTGCCAGCAGTTACCCTATACAGGGTGCGGAGACCCAGTACTTC
CDR3 protein: CASSYPIQGAETQYF